The source of this TCR beta chain is a study of cytomegalovirus exposure and HLA in healthy donors. Study-level results: A few chains linked to CMV were shown in vitro to be specific for CMV antigens. About 87% or about 30% of the time was how often most TCR beta V segments were productive, according to an earlier analysis. Relative to equally common others, HLA-associated TCR beta chains showed greater clonal expansion in a later analysis. Judged likely to be a sequencing artifact was a cluster of highly shared sequence variants.

As for this clone: Its antigen is still unknown.

From germline, CDR1 is SGHRS and CDR2 YFSETQ. V dropped 2 bases and J dropped 5 bases, with 8 bases sitting between them. The CDR3 loop spans 13 amino acids. PCR involved 60 Vbeta and 13 Jbeta primers. TCRdb's copy holds only in-frame clones and misses some; the assay was immunoSEQ multiplex PCR. The data hold a few hundred thousand clones, with about 93% observed a single time. The sequence derives from a girl aged 2 to 9 in good health and CMV-seronegative. The sequencing input was PBMCs. The chain has TRBV5-1 and TRBJ1-5; a possible D gene is TRBD1 (6 bases). CDR3 loop: CASSLQGDQPQHF. CDR3 DNA: TGCGCCAGCAGCTTACAGGGTGATCAGCCCCAGCATTTT.